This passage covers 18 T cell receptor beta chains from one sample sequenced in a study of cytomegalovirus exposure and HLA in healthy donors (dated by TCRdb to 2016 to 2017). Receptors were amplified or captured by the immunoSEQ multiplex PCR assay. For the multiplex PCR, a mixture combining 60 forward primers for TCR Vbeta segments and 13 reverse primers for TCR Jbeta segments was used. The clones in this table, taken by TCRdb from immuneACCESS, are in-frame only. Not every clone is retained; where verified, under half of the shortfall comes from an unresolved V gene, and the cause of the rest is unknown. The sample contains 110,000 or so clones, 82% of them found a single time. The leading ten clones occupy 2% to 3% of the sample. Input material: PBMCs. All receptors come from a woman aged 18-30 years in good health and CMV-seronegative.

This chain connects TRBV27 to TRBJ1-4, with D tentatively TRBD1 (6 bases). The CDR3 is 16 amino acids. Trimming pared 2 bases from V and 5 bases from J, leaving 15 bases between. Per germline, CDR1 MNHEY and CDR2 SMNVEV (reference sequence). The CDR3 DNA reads TGTGCCAGCAGTTTAACCTATGAGGGGGGGAATGAAAAACTGTTTTTT. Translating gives CASSLTYEGGNEKLFF.

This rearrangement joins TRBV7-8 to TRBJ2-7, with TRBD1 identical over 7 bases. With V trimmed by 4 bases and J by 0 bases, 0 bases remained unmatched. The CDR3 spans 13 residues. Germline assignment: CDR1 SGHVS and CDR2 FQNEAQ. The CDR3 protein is CASSWDSSYEQYF. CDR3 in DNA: TGTGCCAGCAGCTGGGACAGCTCCTACGAGCAGTACTTC.

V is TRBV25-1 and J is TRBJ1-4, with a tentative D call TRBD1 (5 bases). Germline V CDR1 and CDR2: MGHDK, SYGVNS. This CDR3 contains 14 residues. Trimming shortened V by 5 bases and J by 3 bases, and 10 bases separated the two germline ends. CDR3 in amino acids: CASSPREANEKLFF. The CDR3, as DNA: TGTGCCAGCAGTCCCAGGGAGGCTAATGAAAAACTGTTTTTT.

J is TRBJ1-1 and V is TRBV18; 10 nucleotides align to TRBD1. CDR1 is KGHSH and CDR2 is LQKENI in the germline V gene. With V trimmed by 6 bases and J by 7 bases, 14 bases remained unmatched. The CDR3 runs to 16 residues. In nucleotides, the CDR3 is TGTGCCAGCTCGGAAACGACAGGGGGCGCTTGGTTTGAAGCTTTCTTT. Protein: CASSETTGGAWFEAFF.

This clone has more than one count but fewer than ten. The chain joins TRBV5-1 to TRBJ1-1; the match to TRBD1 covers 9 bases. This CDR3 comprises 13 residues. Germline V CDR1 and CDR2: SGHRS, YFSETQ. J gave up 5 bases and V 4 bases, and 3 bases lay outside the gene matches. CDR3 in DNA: TGCGCCAGCAGCCCCGGACAGGGGACTGAAGCTTTCTTT. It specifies CASSPGQGTEAFF. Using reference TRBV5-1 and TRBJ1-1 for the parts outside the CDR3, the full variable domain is KAGVTQTPRYLIKTRGQQVTLSCSPISGHRSVSWYQQTPGQGLQFLFEYFSETQRNKGNFPGRFSGRQFSNSRSEMNVSTLELGDSALYLCASSPGQGTEAFFGQGTRLTVV.

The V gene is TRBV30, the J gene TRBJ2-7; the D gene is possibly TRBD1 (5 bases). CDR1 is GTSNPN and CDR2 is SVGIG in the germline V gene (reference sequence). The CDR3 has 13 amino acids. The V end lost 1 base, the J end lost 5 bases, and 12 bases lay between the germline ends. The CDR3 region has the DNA TGTGCCTGGAGTGCGGGCAGGGCGAACGAGCAGTACGTC. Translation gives CAWSAGRANEQYV.

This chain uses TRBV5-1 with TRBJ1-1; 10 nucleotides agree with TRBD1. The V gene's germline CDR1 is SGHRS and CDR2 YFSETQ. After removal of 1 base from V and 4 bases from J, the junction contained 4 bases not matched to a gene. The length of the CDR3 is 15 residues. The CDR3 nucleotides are TGCGCCAGCAGCTTGACGACAGGGGGCGGCACTGAAGCTTTCTTT. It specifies CASSLTTGGGTEAFF.

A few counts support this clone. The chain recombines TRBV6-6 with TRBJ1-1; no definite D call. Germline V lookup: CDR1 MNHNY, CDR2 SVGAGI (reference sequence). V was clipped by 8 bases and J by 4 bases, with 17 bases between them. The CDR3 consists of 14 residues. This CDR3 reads CASHYSPGGTEAFF. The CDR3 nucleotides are TGTGCCAGCCATTACTCACCGGGAGGCACTGAAGCTTTCTTT.

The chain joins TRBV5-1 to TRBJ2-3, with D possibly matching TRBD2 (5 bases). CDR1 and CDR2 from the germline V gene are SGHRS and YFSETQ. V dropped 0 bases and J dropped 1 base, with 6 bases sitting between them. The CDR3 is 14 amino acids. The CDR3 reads CASSLDGGTDTQYF. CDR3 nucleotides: TGCGCCAGCAGCTTGGACGGGGGCACAGATACGCAGTATTTT.

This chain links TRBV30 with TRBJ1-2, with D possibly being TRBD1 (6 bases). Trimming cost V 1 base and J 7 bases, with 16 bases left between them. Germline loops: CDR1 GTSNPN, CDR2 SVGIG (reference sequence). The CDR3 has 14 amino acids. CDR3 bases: TGTGCCTGGAGTGAGGGGGGGCTCGCCTCTGGCTACACCTTC. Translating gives CAWSEGGLASGYTF.

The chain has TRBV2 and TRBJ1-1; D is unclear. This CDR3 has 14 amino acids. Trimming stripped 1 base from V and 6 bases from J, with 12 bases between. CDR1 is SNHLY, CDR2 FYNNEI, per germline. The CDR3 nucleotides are TGTGCCAGCAGTGAAGACGGGCGGGTCTCTGAAGCTTTCTTT. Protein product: CASSEDGRVSEAFF.

The CDR3 nucleotides are TGTGCCAGCAGCCCGAGACTAGCGGGAGCAGAGGAGACCCAGTACTTC. It yields the protein CASSPRLAGAEETQYF. The V gene is TRBV14, the J gene TRBJ2-5; 12 bases map to TRBD2. This CDR3 spans 16 amino acids. The V and J ends lost 4 bases and 5 bases, in that order; junction bases with no gene match: 8. CDR1 is SGHDN and CDR2 is FVKESK in the germline V gene.

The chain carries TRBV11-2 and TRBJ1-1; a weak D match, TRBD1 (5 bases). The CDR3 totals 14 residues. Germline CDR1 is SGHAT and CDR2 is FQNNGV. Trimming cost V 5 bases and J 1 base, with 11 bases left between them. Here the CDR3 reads CASSHTRGNTEAFF. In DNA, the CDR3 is TGTGCCAGCAGCCACACAAGGGGGAACACTGAAGCTTTCTTT.

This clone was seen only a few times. The CDR3 nucleotides are TGTGCCAGCAGCTTACGGGCCAGAGGGAGCCATTTGGAGACCCAGTACTTC. Residues: CASSLRARGSHLETQYF. The chain uses TRBV13 and TRBJ2-5; D is possibly TRBD2 (5 bases). This CDR3 comprises 17 residues. CDR1 is PRHDT and CDR2 is FYEKMQ in the germline V gene (reference sequence). The germline V and J ends were trimmed by 2 bases and 5 bases, with 21 bases remaining between them.

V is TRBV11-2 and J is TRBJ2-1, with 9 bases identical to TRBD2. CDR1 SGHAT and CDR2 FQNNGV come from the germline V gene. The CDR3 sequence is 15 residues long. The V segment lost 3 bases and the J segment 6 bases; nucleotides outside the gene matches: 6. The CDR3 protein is CASSFGSGGINEQFF. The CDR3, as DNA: TGTGCCAGCAGCTTTGGGAGCGGGGGGATCAATGAGCAGTTCTTC.

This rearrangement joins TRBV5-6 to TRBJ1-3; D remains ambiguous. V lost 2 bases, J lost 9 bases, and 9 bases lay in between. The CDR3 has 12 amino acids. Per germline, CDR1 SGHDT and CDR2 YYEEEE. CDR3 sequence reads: CASSFVRGTIYF. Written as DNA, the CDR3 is TGTGCCAGCAGCTTTGTGCGGGGCACCATATATTTT.

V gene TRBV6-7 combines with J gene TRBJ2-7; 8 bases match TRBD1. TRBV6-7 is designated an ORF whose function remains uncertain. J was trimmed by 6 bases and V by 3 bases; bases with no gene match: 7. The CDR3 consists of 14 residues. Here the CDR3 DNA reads TGTGCCAGCAGTTATGGACAGGGCGCGGTCGAGCAGTACTTC. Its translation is CASSYGQGAVEQYF.

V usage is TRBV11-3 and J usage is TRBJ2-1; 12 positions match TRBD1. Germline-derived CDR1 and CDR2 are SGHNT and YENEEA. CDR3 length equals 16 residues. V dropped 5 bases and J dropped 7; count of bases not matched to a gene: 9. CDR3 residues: CASSTRGQGAGNEQFF. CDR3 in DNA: TGTGCCAGCAGCACCCGGGGACAGGGGGCAGGTAATGAGCAGTTCTTC.